The clone carrying this TCR beta chain was seen only once. Its antigen is still unknown. The V end lost 3 bases, the J end lost 1 base, and 13 bases lay between the germline ends. CDR3 length: 14 residues. CDR1 is DFQATT and CDR2 is SNEGSKA in the germline V gene (reference sequence). The source of the sample is a study of T cells after yellow fever vaccination. Study summary: It was SMART-Seq v4 Ultra Low Input that prepared the fractions with low cell numbers. Study results and caveats: The CD4 and CD8 compartments had a small share of their clonotypes in common.

TCRdb independently ran MiXCR on the 5' RACE reads; one entry per CDR3 protein. The table includes some 500,000 distinct CDR3 sequences, roughly 14% detected once. The sequenced sample was PBMCs, obtained on the day of the yellow fever booster vaccination. The source of this sequence is a man younger than 45 who received the YFV17D yellow fever vaccine. The chain uses TRBV20-1 and TRBJ2-7; D perhaps matches TRBD1 (6 bases). The CDR3 loop is CSASPGATSYEQYF. The CDR3 DNA is TGCAGTGCTAGTCCAGGGGCTACGTCCTACGAGCAGTACTTC.